This T cell receptor beta chain was recorded in a study of blood T cell repertoires in COVID-19. Study at large: The analysed material was cDNA or gDNA that came from T cells, B-cell-depleted T cells, or PBMCs.

In the original processing: Amplified reference gene primers provided the basis for estimating nucleated cell counts. The method was immunoSEQ multiplex PCR; TCRdb's version includes in-frame clones alone and lacks a portion of them. V and J calls and clone size are those listed in that table; D and trimming were worked out from the DNA. The table has about 270,000 clones, approximately 87% seen once. The CDR3 runs to 13 residues. Per germline, CDR1 SNHLY and CDR2 FYNNEI. The junction had 7 bases not matched to a gene; V was cut back by 8 bases and J by 8 bases. Sequencing was performed on peripheral blood. V is TRBV2 and J is TRBJ2-1; TRBD2 matches 9 bases. The TCR was taken from a woman under 40 with COVID-19, enrolled during active disease. The CDR3 DNA sequence: TGTGCCAGCGCCGAGGGACTAGCCTATGAGCAGTTCTTC. This encodes CASAEGLAYEQFF.